The T cell receptor beta chain described here comes from a study of blood T cells in healthy people across ages. This clonotype has just a few counts. A junction end diverges from the germline sequence, so it may reflect a read error. PCR was performed a second time for about 7 to 12 cycles using a sample-barcoded 5' primer and a J-beta primer mix. TCRdb reprocessed the 5' RACE reads via MiXCR and lists one record per CDR3 protein. The table has some 1,800,000 distinct CDR3 sequences, about two fifths seen once. Per-sample yields of isolated PBMCs were at least 6.5 million. The germline gives CDR1 SQVTM, CDR2 ANQGSEA. CDR3 length: 11 amino acids.

The clonotype originates from a human donor in good health. The chain couples TRBV29-1 to TRBJ1-4; D unresolved. Sequenced sample: blood. This CDR3 reads CSAESGEKLFF. CDR3 coding DNA: TGCAGCGCTGAATCGGGGGAAAAACTGTTTTTT.